What follows describes a single T cell receptor beta chain. Per the authors' pipeline: The assay estimated nucleated cells by amplifying reference gene primers. Method: immunoSEQ multiplex PCR; TCRdb's copy keeps in-frame clones and lacks some. Clonal size and the V and J genes are those of that table, whereas D and trimming came from the DNA. The data hold hundreds of thousands of clones, with roughly nine tenths observed a single time. The record originates from a study of blood T cell repertoires in COVID-19. Overall study context: From the United States, Italy and Spain came samples of acute and convalescent COVID-19. PBMCs, B-cell-depleted T cells, or T cells were the source of the cDNA or gDNA that made up the material.

The source is a middle-aged man with acute or convalescent COVID-19. Sequenced sample: peripheral blood.

The CDR3 DNA sequence: TGTGCCAGCAGCTTAATGGGACAGGGGGCGCTTGGCTACACCTTC. Protein sequence: CASSLMGQGALGYTF. The V call is TRBV7-9, the J call TRBJ1-2; 12 nucleotides align to TRBD1. J gave up 7 bases and V 2 bases, and 5 bases lay outside the gene matches. Germline V lookup: CDR1 SEHNR, CDR2 FQNEAQ (reference sequence). The CDR3 covers 15 residues.